The rows below give T cell receptor beta chains drawn from one sample of a study of control samples from healthy donors and cancer patients. Sequenced by immunoSEQ multiplex PCR; TCRdb stores in-frame clones only, minus some. The table has about 160,000 clones, over 95% seen once; the top ten hold approximately 0.93%. Sequencing was done on a sample of blood. These receptors originate from a woman in her thirties in good health. CDR3s include the opening cysteine and the closing phenylalanine or tryptophan. Rows may omit the clone size; those that give it use once, few, many or a size class.

J,V,size,CDR3
TRBJ1-4,TRBV7-9,NA,CASSLAQGAPSEKLFF
TRBJ2-7,TRBV29-1,NA,CSVDTPDYEQYF
TRBJ1-3,TRBV7-8,NA,CASSLSGSPEGGNTIYF
TRBJ1-2,TRBV5-1,NA,CASSPQGSYGYTF
TRBJ2-5,TRBV5-4,NA,CASSLKLAGQETQYF
TRBJ2-5,TRBV5-6,NA,CASSLVGLAGPETQYF
TRBJ2-7,TRBV11-2,NA,CASSPRQGYYYEQYF
TRBJ1-5,TRBV28,NA,CASHAGGAYQPQHF
TRBJ2-1,TRBV16,NA,CASSRAIGSYNEQFF
TRBJ1-4,TRBV27,NA,CASSLRGSAYEKLFF
TRBJ2-1,TRBV19,once,CASSMVGGLNYNEQFF
TRBJ2-2,TRBV7-3,NA,CASSLDRRDANTGELFF
TRBJ1-6,TRBV9,NA,CASSGELYNSPLHF
TRBJ1-1,TRBV6-5,NA,CASSRDRGRKTFF
TRBJ1-3,TRBV9,NA,CASSVDRVPNTIYF
TRBJ2-2,TRBV28,once,CASSYRVVTGELFF
TRBJ2-7,TRBV19,NA,CASSRGQGGYEQYF
TRBJ1-1,TRBV4-1,NA,CASSQDRALNTEAFF
TRBJ2-1,TRBV29-1,NA,CSVEGLSLNEQFF
TRBJ2-5,TRBV24-1,NA,CATSDPGGTRWETQYF
TRBJ2-7,TRBV5-6,NA,CASSYGAGGPYEQYF
TRBJ2-2,TRBV5-4,NA,CASSLGGVGTGELFF
TRBJ1-3,TRBV6-5,NA,CASSYSTGGNTIYF
TRBJ1-6,TRBV18,once,CASSPISSYNSPLHF
TRBJ1-2,TRBV28,NA,CASRPPGDSFTNYGYTF
TRBJ2-5,TRBV7-4,NA,CASSPLRDRGWETQYF
TRBJ1-6,TRBV7-8,NA,CASSSGTGVNSPLHF
TRBJ1-4,TRBV5-1,NA,CASSLAVGGRASNEKLFF
TRBJ2-7,TRBV9,NA,CASSVAVESYEQYF
TRBJ1-1,TRBV5-1,NA,CASSLTGAEAFF
TRBJ2-2,TRBV2,NA,CASSLGTGVTTGELFF
TRBJ2-5,TRBV30,NA,CAWSVGPQETQYF
TRBJ2-1,TRBV7-8,NA,CASSLVGGSYNEQFF
TRBJ2-7,TRBV7-6,NA,CASSLETGGIYEQYF
TRBJ2-3,TRBV28,NA,CASSLSPGGADTQYF
TRBJ1-1,TRBV4-1,once,CASSQPGQNTEAFF
TRBJ2-1,TRBV2,NA,CASSEVLAGGYEQFF
TRBJ1-5,TRBV21-1,NA,CASLHLGGQGTNQPQHF
TRBJ2-6,TRBV10-3,NA,CAISGGLATSGANVLTF
TRBJ2-5,TRBV5-6,NA,CASSLLRAETQYF
TRBJ2-2,TRBV27,NA,CASKTGEAGELFF
TRBJ2-3,TRBV28,NA,CASSSLAGGADTQYF
TRBJ2-1,TRBV5-6,NA,CASSLLGALYNEQFF
TRBJ2-7,TRBV4-1,NA,CASSQEGRGFSEQYF
TRBJ2-1,TRBV30,NA,CAWSPGSSYNEQFF
TRBJ2-3,TRBV27,NA,CASSLYESTDTQYF